This T cell receptor beta chain was recorded in a study of blood T cell repertoires in COVID-19. Study in general: Sources were T cells, B-cell-depleted T cells, or PBMCs; the material itself was cDNA or gDNA.

Either two negative PCRs, clearance, or symptom resolution qualified Cohort 3 donors as recovered. TCRdb's copy holds only in-frame clones and misses some; the assay was immunoSEQ multiplex PCR. The data hold about 400,000 clones, with roughly nine tenths observed a single time. Germline CDR1 reads GTSNPN; CDR2 reads SVGIG (reference sequence). Trimming took 3 bases from V and 4 from J; bases not matched to a gene: 7. The length of the CDR3 is 14 residues. V usage is TRBV30 and J usage is TRBJ1-2; 8 bases fit TRBD1. Sample: PBMCs or T cells enriched from blood (not recorded which). The TCR sequence derives from a woman aged 30 to 39 who had recovered from COVID-19. CDR3 bases: TGTGCCTGGAGGGACAGGGCCGAAGGCTATGGCTACACCTTC. Translated, it gives CAWRDRAEGYGYTF.